This T cell receptor (beta chain) was recovered during a study of human T cells and chemical hapten exposure. In the study overall: Once 0.01% DPC had been applied to the upper back by patch test, readings were taken at 6 days. Study outcomes and limitations: TCRs at high frequency, those above 1 in 1000, did not change with DPC sensitization. Expanded TCRs made up significantly more big CDR3 similarity clusters than controls did.

A single record per CDR3 protein comes from TCRdb applying MiXCR to the RACE reads. The table has under 300,000 distinct CDR3 sequences, more than 6.5% seen once. The CDR3 is 15 residues long. Germline V gives CDR1 ENHRY, CDR2 SYGVKD. The V end was cut by 4 bases, the J end by 0 bases, with 10 bases between. Sample time point: pre-sensitization, week 0. Treatment reported: therapeutic diphenylcyclopropenone sensitization with weekly scalp DPC. Unseparated into fractions, whole blood served as the source from which total RNA was extracted. Regarding this clonotype: Its matching antigen is unknown.

This receptor was identified in a woman between 40 and 50 years old with alopecia areata. Some clones in this sample may be carry-over from other donors' samples. Sample: whole blood, taken in connection with sensitization to the hapten diphenylcyclopropenone (DPC). This sequence joins TRBV10-3 and TRBJ1-5, with a possible D match to TRBD1 (6 bases). Written as DNA, the CDR3 is TGTGCCATCAGTGCGGACAGAGATAGCAATCAGCCCCAGCATTTT. This gives the protein CAISADRDSNQPQHF.